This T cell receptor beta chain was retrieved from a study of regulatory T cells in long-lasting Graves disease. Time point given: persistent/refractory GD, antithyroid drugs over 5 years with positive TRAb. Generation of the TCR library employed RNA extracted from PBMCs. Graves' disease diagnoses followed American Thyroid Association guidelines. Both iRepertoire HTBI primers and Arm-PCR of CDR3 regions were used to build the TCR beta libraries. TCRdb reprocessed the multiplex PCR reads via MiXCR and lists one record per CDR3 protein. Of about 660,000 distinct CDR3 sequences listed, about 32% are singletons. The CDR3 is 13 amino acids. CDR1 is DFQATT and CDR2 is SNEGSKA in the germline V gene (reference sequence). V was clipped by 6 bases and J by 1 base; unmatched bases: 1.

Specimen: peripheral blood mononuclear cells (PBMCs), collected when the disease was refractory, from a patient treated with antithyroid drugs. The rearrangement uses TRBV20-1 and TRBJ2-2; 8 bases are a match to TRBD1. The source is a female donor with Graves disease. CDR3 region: CSAGQGNTGELFF. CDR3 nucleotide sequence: TGCAGTGCCGGACAGGGGAACACCGGGGAGCTGTTTTTT.